A single sample is the source of the 3 T cell receptor beta chains below, sequenced in a study of blood T cell repertoires in COVID-19 (dated by TCRdb to the early 2020s). The library relied on the immunoSEQ multiplex PCR assay. TCRdb mirrors the immuneACCESS table, restricted to in-frame sequences. Some clones are absent from its copies; in checked studies, under half trace to an unresolved V gene, and the reason for the others is unknown. For this sample the table gives roughly 100,000 clones, of which about 90% were detected only once. 3% to 4.5% of the sample rests with the top ten. Sequencing used peripheral blood. These receptors were collected from a woman aged 45-59 years in a cohort sampled during active COVID-19.

This chain uses TRBV10-3 with TRBJ2-1, with D hard to call. The CDR3 is 14 residues long. The V gene's germline CDR1 is ENHRY and CDR2 SYGVKD. V lost 4 bases to trimming and J lost 0 bases, with 7 bases between them. CDR3 in amino acids: CAISAVPSYNEQFF. In DNA form, the CDR3 reads TGTGCCATCAGTGCTGTCCCCTCCTACAATGAGCAGTTCTTC.

This chain connects TRBV27 to TRBJ1-6; 7 bases agree with TRBD1. Unmatched junction bases numbered 11, after V lost 5 bases and J lost 7 bases. Germline CDR1 is MNHEY and CDR2 is SMNVEV (reference sequence). The CDR3 contains 16 residues. The CDR3 sequence is CASSLDREQGNSPLHF. The CDR3 region has the DNA TGTGCCAGCAGTCTTGACAGGGAACAGGGGAATTCACCCCTCCACTTT.

This rearrangement joins TRBV7-8 to TRBJ1-2, with 7 bases lining up with TRBD1. V lost 5 bases and J lost 0; bases outside the gene matches: 6. Germline-derived CDR1 and CDR2 are SGHVS and FQNEAQ. This CDR3 is 15 amino acids long. CDR3 in amino acids: CASSPWGQSNYGYTF. In DNA, the CDR3 is TGTGCCAGCAGCCCATGGGGACAGTCTAACTATGGCTACACCTTC.